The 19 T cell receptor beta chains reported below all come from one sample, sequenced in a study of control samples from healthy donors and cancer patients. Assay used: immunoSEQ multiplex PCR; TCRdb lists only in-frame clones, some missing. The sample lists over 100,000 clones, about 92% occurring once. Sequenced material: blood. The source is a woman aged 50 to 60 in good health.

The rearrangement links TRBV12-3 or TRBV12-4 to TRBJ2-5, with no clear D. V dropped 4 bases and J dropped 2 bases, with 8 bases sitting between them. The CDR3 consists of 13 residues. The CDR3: CASSWGLQETQYF. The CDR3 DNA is TGTGCCAGCAGTTGGGGTCTACAAGAGACCCAGTACTTC.

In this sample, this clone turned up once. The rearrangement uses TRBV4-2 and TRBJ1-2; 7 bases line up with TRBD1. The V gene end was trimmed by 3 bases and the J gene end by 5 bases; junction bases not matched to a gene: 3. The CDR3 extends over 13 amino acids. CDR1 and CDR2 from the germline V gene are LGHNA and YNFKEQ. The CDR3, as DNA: TGTGCCAGCAGCCAGGAGACAGGGTATGGCTACACCTTC. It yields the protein CASSQETGYGYTF.

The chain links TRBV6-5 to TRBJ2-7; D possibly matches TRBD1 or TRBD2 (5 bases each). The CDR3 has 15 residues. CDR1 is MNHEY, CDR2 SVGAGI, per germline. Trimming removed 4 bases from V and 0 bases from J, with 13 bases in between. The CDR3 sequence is CASSSGPLSSYEQYF. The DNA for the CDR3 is TGTGCCAGCAGTTCGGGACCCCTGAGCTCCTACGAGCAGTACTTC.

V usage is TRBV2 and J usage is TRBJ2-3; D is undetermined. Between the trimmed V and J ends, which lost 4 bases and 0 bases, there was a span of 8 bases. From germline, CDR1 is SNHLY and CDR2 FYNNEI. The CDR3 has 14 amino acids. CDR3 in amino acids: CASSVVKSTDTQYF. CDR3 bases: TGTGCCAGCAGTGTCGTCAAAAGCACAGATACGCAGTATTTT.

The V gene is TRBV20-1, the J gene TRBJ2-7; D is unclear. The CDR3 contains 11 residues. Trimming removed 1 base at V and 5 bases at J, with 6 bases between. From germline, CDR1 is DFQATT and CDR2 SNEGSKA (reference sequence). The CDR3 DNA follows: TGCAGTGCTAGAGCCCTGGACGAGCAGTACTTC. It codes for CSARALDEQYF.

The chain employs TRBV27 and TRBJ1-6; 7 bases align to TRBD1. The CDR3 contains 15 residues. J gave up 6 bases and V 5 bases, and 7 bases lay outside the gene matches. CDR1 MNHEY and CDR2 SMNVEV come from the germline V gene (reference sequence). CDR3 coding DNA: TGTGCCAGCAGTCATCCGACAGGGACTAATTCACCCCTCCACTTT. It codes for CASSHPTGTNSPLHF.

The CDR3 nucleotides read TGTGCCAGCTGGATTTTGAACTATGGCTACACCTTC. Translating gives CASWILNYGYTF. The rearrangement joins TRBV28 to TRBJ1-2, with D unclear. Looked up from germline, CDR1 is MDHEN and CDR2 is SYDVKM. CDR3 length: 12 amino acids. V lost 8 bases and J lost 2, with 9 bases in between.

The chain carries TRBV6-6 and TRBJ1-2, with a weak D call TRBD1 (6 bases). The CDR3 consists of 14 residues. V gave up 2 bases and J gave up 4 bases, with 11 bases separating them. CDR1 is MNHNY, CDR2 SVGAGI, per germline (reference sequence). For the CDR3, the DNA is TGTGCCAGCAGTTACAATCAGGGGAGCTATGGCTACACCTTC. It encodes CASSYNQGSYGYTF.

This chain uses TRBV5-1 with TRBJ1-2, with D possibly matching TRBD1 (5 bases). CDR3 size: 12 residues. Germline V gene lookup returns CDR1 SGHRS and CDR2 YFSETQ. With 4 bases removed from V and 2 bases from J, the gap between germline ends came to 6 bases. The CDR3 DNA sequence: TGCGCCAGCAGCAGGGACAACTATGGCTACACCTTC. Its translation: CASSRDNYGYTF.

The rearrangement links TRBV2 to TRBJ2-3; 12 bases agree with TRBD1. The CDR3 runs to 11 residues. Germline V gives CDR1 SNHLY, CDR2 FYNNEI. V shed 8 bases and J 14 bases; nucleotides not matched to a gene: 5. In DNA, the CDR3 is TGTGCCAGCCTCCGGGACAGGGGGCCGTATTTT. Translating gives CASLRDRGPYF.

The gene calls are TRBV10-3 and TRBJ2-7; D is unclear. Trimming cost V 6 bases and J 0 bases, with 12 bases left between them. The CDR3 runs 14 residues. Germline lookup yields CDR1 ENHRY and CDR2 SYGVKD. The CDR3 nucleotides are TGTGCCATCAGAGAATCGGGCCTCTCCTACGAGCAGTACTTC. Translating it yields CAIRESGLSYEQYF.

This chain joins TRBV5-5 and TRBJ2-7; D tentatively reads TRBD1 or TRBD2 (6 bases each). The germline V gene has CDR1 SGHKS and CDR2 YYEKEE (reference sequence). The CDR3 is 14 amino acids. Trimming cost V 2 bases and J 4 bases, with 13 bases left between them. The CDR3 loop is CASSLQGGGYEQYF. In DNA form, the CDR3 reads TGTGCCAGCAGCTTACAGGGAGGAGGTTACGAGCAGTACTTC.

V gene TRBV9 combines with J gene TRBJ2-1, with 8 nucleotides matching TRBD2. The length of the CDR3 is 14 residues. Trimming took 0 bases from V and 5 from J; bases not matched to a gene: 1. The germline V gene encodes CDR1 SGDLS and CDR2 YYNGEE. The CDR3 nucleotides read TGTGCCAGCAGCGTAGACGGGGGGGACAATGAGCAGTTCTTC. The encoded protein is CASSVDGGDNEQFF. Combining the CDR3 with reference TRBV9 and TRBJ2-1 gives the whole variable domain DSGVTQTPKHLITATGQRVTLRCSPRSGDLSVYWYQQSLDQGLQFLIQYYNGEERAKGNILERFSAQQFPDLHSELNLSSLELGDSALYFCASSVDGGDNEQFFGPGTRLTVL.

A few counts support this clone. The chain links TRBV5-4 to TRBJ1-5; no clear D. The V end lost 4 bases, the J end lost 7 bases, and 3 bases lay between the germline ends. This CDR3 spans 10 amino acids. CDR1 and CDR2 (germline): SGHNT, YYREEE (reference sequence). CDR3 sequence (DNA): TGTGCCAGCAGCGGACAGCCCCAGCATTTT. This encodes CASSGQPQHF.

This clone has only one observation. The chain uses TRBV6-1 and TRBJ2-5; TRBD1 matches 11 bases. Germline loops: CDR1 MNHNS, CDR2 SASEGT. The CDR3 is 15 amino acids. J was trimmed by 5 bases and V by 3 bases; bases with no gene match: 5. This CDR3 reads CASSEDRGRWETQYF. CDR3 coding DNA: TGTGCCAGCAGTGAGGACAGGGGGCGGTGGGAGACCCAGTACTTC.

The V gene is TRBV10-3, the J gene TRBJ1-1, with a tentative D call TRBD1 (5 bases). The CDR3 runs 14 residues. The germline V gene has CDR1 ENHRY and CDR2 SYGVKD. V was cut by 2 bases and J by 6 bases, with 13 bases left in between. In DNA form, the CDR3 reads TGTGCCATCAGTGAGCCGACAGTTGGGGCTGAAGCTTTCTTT. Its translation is CAISEPTVGAEAFF.

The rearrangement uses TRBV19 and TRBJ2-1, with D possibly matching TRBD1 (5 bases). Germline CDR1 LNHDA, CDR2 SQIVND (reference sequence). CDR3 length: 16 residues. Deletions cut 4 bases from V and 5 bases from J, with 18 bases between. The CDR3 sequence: CASSRKGRAGNNEQFF. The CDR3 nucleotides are TGTGCCAGTAGTAGGAAGGGGCGCGCTGGGAACAATGAGCAGTTCTTC. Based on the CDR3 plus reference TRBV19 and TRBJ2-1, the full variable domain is DGGITQSPKYLFRKEGQNVTLSCEQNLNHDAMYWYRQDPGQGLRLIYYSQIVNDFQKGDIAEGYSVSREKKESFPLTVTSAQKNPTAFYLCASSRKGRAGNNEQFFGPGTRLTVL.

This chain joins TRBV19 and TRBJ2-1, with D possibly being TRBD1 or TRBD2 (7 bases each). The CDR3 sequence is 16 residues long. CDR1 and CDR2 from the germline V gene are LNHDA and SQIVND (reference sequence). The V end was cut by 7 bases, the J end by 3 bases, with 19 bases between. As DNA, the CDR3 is TGTGCCAGTACCAAAGGGGGGGCAGGGGGCTACAATGAGCAGTTCTTC. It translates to CASTKGGAGGYNEQFF.

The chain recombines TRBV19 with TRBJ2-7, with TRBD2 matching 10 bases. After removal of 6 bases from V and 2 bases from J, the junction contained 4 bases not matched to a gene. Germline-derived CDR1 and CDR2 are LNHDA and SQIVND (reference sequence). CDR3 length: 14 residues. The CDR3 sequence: CASSPGLATYEQYF. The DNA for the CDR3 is TGTGCCAGTAGCCCGGGACTAGCGACCTACGAGCAGTACTTC.